Listed below are T cell receptor beta chains from one sample, sequenced in a study of regulatory T cells in long-lasting Graves disease. One entry per CDR3 protein, called by TCRdb with MiXCR from the multiplex PCR reads. The table records about 460,000 distinct CDR3 sequences, about 20% of them present only once. The sequencing used peripheral blood mononuclear cells (PBMCs), collected when the disease was refractory, from a patient treated with antithyroid drugs. These receptors were obtained from a female donor with Graves disease. Each CDR3 is given with its conserved first and last residue. Expanded clones are given a class, and other clones once, few, many or no size at all.

clone size	V gene	J gene	CDR3 length	CDR3 protein
many	TRBV6-2/TRBV6-3	TRBJ2-2	15	CASSRSGTGTGELFF
.	TRBV5-1	TRBJ2-1	12	CASSLLGGGEFF
many	TRBV12-3/TRBV12-4	TRBJ1-1	14	CASSFRRVYTEAFF
.	TRBV3-1	TRBJ2-3	14	CASSQADGRDTQYF
few	TRBV6-1	TRBJ1-2	12	CASSPGLRGYTF
many	TRBV28	TRBJ2-2	13	CASKYHGTGELFF
.	TRBV20-1	TRBJ2-1	11	CSARKVNEQFF
few	TRBV6-1	TRBJ2-3	13	CASSRQHTDTQYF
many	TRBV2	TRBJ1-2	14	CASSEGVRVDGYTF
once	TRBV4-3	TRBJ1-2	16	CASSPLGRAVNYGYTF
many	TRBV2	TRBJ1-6	13	CASKESYNSPLHF
.	TRBV4-2	TRBJ1-2	14	CASSQGRTNYGYTF
few	TRBV28	TRBJ2-1	16	CASRRPQGSSYNEQFF
few	TRBV10-3	TRBJ2-2	13	CAIRGQETGELFF
.	TRBV7-9	.	13	CASSSGLYNEQFF
.	TRBV20-1	TRBJ1-1	11	CSVGANTEAFF
.	TRBV5-6	TRBJ1-5	17	CASSTGSRRYSNQPQHF
.	TRBV2	TRBJ1-3	15	CASRAGTAAGNTIYF
many	TRBV6-1	TRBJ1-2	14	CASSEEYGAYGYTF
many	TRBV28	TRBJ2-4	13	CASSLRIGNIQYF
few	TRBV28	TRBJ2-3	15	CASSLDNSRTDTQYF
many	TRBV20-1	TRBJ1-2	14	CSARDHGGTYGYTF
.	TRBV20-1	TRBJ1-2	13	CSARVAVMSGYTF
.	TRBV7-9	TRBJ1-6	16	CASRGPTPREWSPLHF
.	TRBV2	TRBJ2-3	13	CASRQDSTDTQYF
.	TRBV30	TRBJ2-5	13	CAWSSGFQETQYF
many	TRBV30	TRBJ1-1	11	CARVMGTEAFF
.	TRBV10-3	TRBJ1-2	14	CAISAEGGNYGYTF
many	TRBV6-1	TRBJ2-5	12	CASSGARETQYF
.	TRBV20-1	TRBJ2-2	14	CSARRQENTGELFF
few	TRBV6-1	TRBJ2-2	13	CASSRRVPGELFF
few	TRBV7-2	TRBJ1-1	15	CASSLALTGNTEAFF
few	TRBV30	TRBJ1-5	14	CAWRHQGVNQPQHF
.	TRBV3-1	TRBJ2-7	13	CASSQQLSYEQYF
many	TRBV29-1	TRBJ2-7	14	CSVGGARQPYEQYF
.	TRBV30	TRBJ2-1	14	CAWGLGTGQSEQFF
.	TRBV20-1	TRBJ2-7	13	CSARARSSYEQYF
.	TRBV19	TRBJ1-5	16	CASSPWEWFSSQPQHF
many	TRBV10-3	TRBJ1-1	13	CAISESTKAEAFF
many	TRBV6-1	TRBJ1-6	15	CASTKDASYNSPLHF
many	TRBV28	TRBJ2-6	16	CASSHMQGAGANVLTF
.	TRBV15	TRBJ1-1	12	CATSTWGGEAFF
many	TRBV7-9	TRBJ1-1	14	CASSLSTWNTEAFF
few	TRBV12-5	TRBJ1-1	12	CASGPGTDEAFF
.	TRBV6-2/TRBV6-3	TRBJ1-1	16	CASSSDRGSVNTEAFF
many	TRBV28	TRBJ2-5	17	CASSSGGEAGVGETQYF
few	TRBV19	TRBJ1-1	15	CASTPFLSASLEAFF
.	TRBV20-1	TRBJ2-6	15	CSARDPAAGANVLTF
many	TRBV7-3	TRBJ1-2	14	CASSPAGTGLGYTF